This TCR beta chain was identified in a study of beta chain features in type 1 diabetes. The wider study: The number of sorted cells examined across all samples was some 99,000,000.

Concerning this clone itself: Its antigen remains unknown.

The germline V gene has CDR1 LNHNV and CDR2 YYDKDF (reference sequence). The CDR3 runs to 15 residues. V gave up 0 bases and J gave up 12 bases; unmatched junction bases: 10. Study results and caveats: Moderately but significantly shorter TCRB CDR3s were found in Type 1 diabetes patients in all four CD4+ subsets.

As every portion of the isolated RNA was reverse transcribed, the sequencing read expressed TCRB transcripts. Approximately 3.5 million reads was the average for naive, central memory and regulatory T cell samples. The repertoire was sequenced with immunoSEQ multiplex PCR; TCRdb's copy has only in-frame clones and lacks some. Among roughly 260,000 clones listed, around 21% were seen once. Stem cell-like memory, regulatory, central memory and naive CD4+ cells were sorted via CD45RO/CCR7/CD25/CD127/CD95/CD27. The J gene is TRBJ1-2, the V gene TRBV15, with 10 nucleotides matching TRBD1. The origin of this receptor is a woman in her forties with type 1 diabetes. Sequenced material: naive CD4+ T cells from blood. CDR3 coding DNA: TGTGCCACCAGCAGAGATCAGCCGGGACAGGGGTCCGACACCTTC. Translation gives CATSRDQPGQGSDTF.